Listed below are T cell receptor beta chains from one sample, sequenced in a study of beta chain features in type 1 diabetes. Generated by immunoSEQ multiplex PCR, the TCRdb table keeps only in-frame clones and is missing some. The sample shows about 650,000 clones, around 11% of them seen only once. The source material was naive CD4+ T cells from blood. The receptors come from a man aged 25-45 years with type 1 diabetes. Both conserved end residues are part of each CDR3. The D gene is left open where the match is weak. Clone size appears in some rows only: once, few, many, or a class for an expanded clone.

NA	TRBV4-1	TRBJ2-3	TRBD2	TGCGCCAGCAGCCCGCGGGGGGGCCAGACAGATACGCAGTATTTT	CASSPRGGQTDTQYF
NA	TRBV5-1	TRBJ2-3	TRBD1	TGCGCCAGCAGCACGGGGACAGGGGCCAGATCCACAGATACGCAGTATTTT	CASSTGTGARSTDTQYF
few	TRBV7-9	TRBJ2-3	TRBD2	TGTGCCAGCAGCTCCTTACTAGCGGGGGCCACAGATACGCAGTATTTT	CASSSLLAGATDTQYF
NA	TRBV7-2	TRBJ1-2	NA	TGTGCCAGCAGCTTAGTACCTTTACTAGGGATCTATGGCTACACCTTC	CASSLVPLLGIYGYTF
NA	TRBV13	TRBJ1-5	NA	TGTGCCAGCAGCCGAGGGGGGGCTGGCAATCAGCCCCAGCATTTT	CASSRGGAGNQPQHF
few	TRBV5-6	TRBJ2-5	TRBD1	TGTGCCAGCAGCCCCCCCACAGGGGACGAGACCCAGTACTTC	CASSPPTGDETQYF
few	TRBV9	TRBJ1-2	NA	TGTGCCAGCAGCGTGACAATGAGTGATGGCTACACCTTC	CASSVTMSDGYTF
few	TRBV19	TRBJ2-7	NA	TGTGCCAGTAGTATATGGGGGGCGAACTACGAGCAGTACTTC	CASSIWGANYEQYF
NA	TRBV10-3	TRBJ2-7	TRBD1	TGTGCCATCAGTGTAACGGGACAGGTCACCTACGAGCAGTACTTC	CAISVTGQVTYEQYF
NA	TRBV6-5	TRBJ2-3	TRBD2	TGTGCCAGCAGGGTTAGCGGGAGCACAGATACGCAGTATTTT	CASRVSGSTDTQYF
few	TRBV28	TRBJ1-3	TRBD1	TGTGCCACCAGACAGGGCCTGGTTGGAAACACCATATATTTT	CATRQGLVGNTIYF
NA	TRBV5-1	TRBJ2-5	NA	TGCGCCAGCAGCTTGGGGCAGGAACAAGAGACCCAGTACTTC	CASSLGQEQETQYF
NA	TRBV25-1	TRBJ2-7	NA	TGTGCCAGCACAGAGCAGACAGGACCGAGCTCCTACGAGCAGTACTTC	CASTEQTGPSSYEQYF
few	TRBV5-1	TRBJ2-2	NA	TGCGCCAGCAGCTTGGACCAGGGTCGCGGGGAGCTGTTTTTT	CASSLDQGRGELFF
NA	TRBV15	TRBJ2-7	TRBD1	TGTGCCACCAGCAGGCCGGGACAGGTGGCCTACGAGCAGTACTTC	CATSRPGQVAYEQYF
NA	TRBV7-9	TRBJ1-1	NA	TGTGCCAGCAGCCAAACAATGAACACTGAAGCTTTCTTT	CASSQTMNTEAFF
NA	TRBV28	TRBJ2-2	TRBD1	TGTGCCAGCAGTTTGGTAGGACAGGGCAACACCGGGGAGCTGTTTTTT	CASSLVGQGNTGELFF
few	TRBV5-4	TRBJ2-1	TRBD1	TGTGCCAGCAGCCGATCGACAGGGTCGAACAATGAGCAGTTCTTC	CASSRSTGSNNEQFF
NA	TRBV5-1	TRBJ2-7	NA	TGCGCCAGCGGAGAGGACCGATCCTACGAGCAGTACTTC	CASGEDRSYEQYF
NA	TRBV4-2	TRBJ2-3	NA	TGTGCCAGCAGCCAAGTGCCGGGCAACACAGATACGCAGTATTTT	CASSQVPGNTDTQYF
few	TRBV23-1	TRBJ1-4	NA	TGCGCCAGCAGTCAAAGCGGTGCAACTAATGAAAAACTGTTTTTT	CASSQSGATNEKLFF
few	TRBV7-2	TRBJ2-5	TRBD1	TGTGCCAGCAGCTTATGGACAGGGAAGGAGACCCAGTACTTC	CASSLWTGKETQYF
few	TRBV2	TRBJ1-6	TRBD1	TGTGCCAGCGAAGGACAGACAGGGGTTTTATCACCCCTCCACTTT	CASEGQTGVLSPLHF
NA	TRBV7-6	TRBJ1-5	NA	TGTGCCAGCAGCTTAGCATCCGGGCAGCCCCAGCATTTT	CASSLASGQPQHF
few	TRBV4-1	TRBJ1-5	TRBD1	TGCGCCAGCAGCCAAGAGGGACAGGGGAGAAGCAATCAGCCCCAGCATTTT	CASSQEGQGRSNQPQHF
NA	TRBV5-1	TRBJ1-2	TRBD1	TGCGCCAGCAGCTTGGCCTCGGGACAGCTCTATGGCTACACCTTC	CASSLASGQLYGYTF
NA	TRBV30	TRBJ2-2	NA	TGTGCCTGGAGTCGGTCCCTCCTTACCGGGGAGCTGTTTTTT	CAWSRSLLTGELFF
few	TRBV4-1	TRBJ2-1	TRBD2	TGCGCCAGCCTCCCAAGCGGGGGGTCGATTAGCTCCTACAATGAGCAGTTCTTC	CASLPSGGSISSYNEQFF
few	TRBV28	TRBJ2-1	NA	TGTGCCAGCAGCTATAACGGGAATGAGCAGTTCTTC	CASSYNGNEQFF
NA	TRBV10-3	TRBJ2-1	NA	TGTGCCATCAGTGAGGGCAGAAACTCCTACAATGAGCAGTTCTTC	CAISEGRNSYNEQFF
few	TRBV9	TRBJ1-6	NA	TGTGCCAGCAGCGTGGGACGGTCAGATTCACCCCTCCACTTT	CASSVGRSDSPLHF
NA	TRBV27	TRBJ1-5	NA	TGTGCCAGCAGTTTGAGCCAGGGAACTCAGCCCCAGCATTTT	CASSLSQGTQPQHF
NA	TRBV6-1	TRBJ2-3	TRBD2	TGTGCCGCATATGACGGGGGGGCGACAGATACGCAGTATTTT	CAAYDGGATDTQYF
few	TRBV7-2	TRBJ2-7	TRBD2	TGTGCCAGCAGCTCAACGGGGGGGCCGTACGAGCAGTACTTC	CASSSTGGPYEQYF
NA	TRBV9	TRBJ2-5	NA	TGTGCCAGCAGCGTAGGCGGGGTCCAAGAGACCCAGTACTTC	CASSVGGVQETQYF
NA	TRBV2	TRBJ2-7	NA	TGTGCCAGCCGGCGGGCCTACGAGCAGTACTTC	CASRRAYEQYF
NA	TRBV11-2	TRBJ2-7	TRBD1	TGTGCCAGCAGCTTAGTCGGACAGGGATTCTCCTACGAGCAGTACTTC	CASSLVGQGFSYEQYF
NA	TRBV5-4	TRBJ2-1	TRBD1	TGTGCCAGCAGCTCCCCGGGACAGCCAAACAATGAGCAGTTCTTC	CASSSPGQPNNEQFF
NA	TRBV10-3	TRBJ2-7	NA	TGTGCCATCAGTGAGACAGCTACCTACGAGCAGTACTTC	CAISETATYEQYF
NA	TRBV9	TRBJ2-1	NA	TGTGCCAGCAGCGTAGAAGGGGGCTCCTACAATGAGCAGTTCTTC	CASSVEGGSYNEQFF
NA	TRBV27	TRBJ2-1	TRBD2	TGTGCCAGCAGTTTAGGTCAGCGGGGGCTGCCCCACTCCTACAATGAGCAGTTCTTC	CASSLGQRGLPHSYNEQFF
once	TRBV7-2	TRBJ2-7	NA	TGTGCCAGCAGTCCCCAGGGGGGAGGCTACGAGCAGTACTTC	CASSPQGGGYEQYF
few	TRBV9	TRBJ2-3	NA	TGTGCCAGCAGCGCTCCCTTTGGTGACGGAGGCACAGATACGCAGTATTTT	CASSAPFGDGGTDTQYF
few	TRBV4-3	TRBJ1-2	TRBD1	TGCGCCAGCAGCCAACGTATCACAGGGGACTATGGCTACACCTTC	CASSQRITGDYGYTF
NA	TRBV15	TRBJ2-5	NA	TGTGCCACCAGCACCCCCTTCGGGGGCCAAGAGACCCAGTACTTC	CATSTPFGGQETQYF
few	TRBV9	TRBJ1-6	NA	TGTGCCAGCAGCGTAATGGCAGGGATTAATTCACCCCTCCACTTT	CASSVMAGINSPLHF
NA	TRBV9	TRBJ2-5	NA	TGTGCCAGCAGCGTAGCGGCAGGATCTAACCAAGAGACCCAGTACTTC	CASSVAAGSNQETQYF
NA	TRBV11-3	TRBJ2-2	NA	TGTGCCAGCAGCTGGACGGAGAACACCGGGGAGCTGTTTTTT	CASSWTENTGELFF
few	TRBV14	TRBJ2-7	TRBD1	TGTGCCAGCAGCCAAGCCGGGACAGGGGTACCCTACGAGCAGTACTTC	CASSQAGTGVPYEQYF
few	TRBV14	TRBJ2-7	NA	TGTGCCAGCAGCTCCGACGGAGTCTACGAGCAGTACTTC	CASSSDGVYEQYF
few	TRBV19	TRBJ2-2	NA	TGTGCCAGTAGTTTGGACAGGAACACCGGGGAGCTGTTTTTT	CASSLDRNTGELFF
once	TRBV7-2	TRBJ2-7	NA	TGTGCCAGCAGCCGTGGGACCTACCCGCACGAGCAGTACTTC	CASSRGTYPHEQYF
NA	TRBV7-3	TRBJ2-6	TRBD1	TGTGCCAGCAGCCGATTTACCCTGGACAGGGCCTTTGGGGCCAACGTCCTGACTTTC	CASSRFTLDRAFGANVLTF
few	TRBV29-1	TRBJ1-2	TRBD1	TGCAGCGCGAGCAGACAGGGACCCTGGGATGGCTACACCTTC	CSASRQGPWDGYTF